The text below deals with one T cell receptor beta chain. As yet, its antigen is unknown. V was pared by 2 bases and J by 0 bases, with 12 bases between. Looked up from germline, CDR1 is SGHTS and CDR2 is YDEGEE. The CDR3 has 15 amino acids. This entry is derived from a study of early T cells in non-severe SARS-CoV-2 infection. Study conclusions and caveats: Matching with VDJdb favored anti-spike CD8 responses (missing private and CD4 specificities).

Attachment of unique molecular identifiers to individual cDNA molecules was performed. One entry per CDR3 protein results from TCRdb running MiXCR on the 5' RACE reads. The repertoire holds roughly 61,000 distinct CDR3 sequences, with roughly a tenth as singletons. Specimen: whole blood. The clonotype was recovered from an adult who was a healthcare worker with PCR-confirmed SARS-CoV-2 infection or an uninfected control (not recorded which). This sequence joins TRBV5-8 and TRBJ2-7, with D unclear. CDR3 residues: CASSFSLYASYEQYF. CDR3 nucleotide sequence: TGTGCCAGCAGCTTTTCCCTTTACGCCTCCTACGAGCAGTACTTC.